This T cell receptor (beta chain) was sequenced in a study of beta chain features in type 1 diabetes. Findings and limits, study-wide: All four CD4+ subsets from Type 1 diabetes patients carried moderately but significantly shorter TCRB CDR3s. TCRB rearrangement may or may not be influenced by HLA type; here this remained unresolved. When cDNA is sequenced, cells with high TCR expression could be over-represented.

Expressed TCRB transcripts got sequenced, as all isolated RNA was reverse transcribed. This table comes from immunoSEQ multiplex PCR, and its TCRdb copy is limited to in-frame clones, with some not included. The sample has more than 300,000 clones, roughly 12% seen once. This clone was seen a handful of times. Its specificity is unknown. Trimming stripped 5 bases from V and 1 base from J, with 8 bases between. This CDR3 spans 13 amino acids. Germline V gene sequence: CDR1 LNHDA, CDR2 SQIVND (reference sequence). The chain combines TRBV19 with TRBJ1-2; no reliable D call. The sequenced sample consisted of naive CD4+ T cells from blood. This receptor was identified in a man aged 18-30 years in good health. DNA for the CDR3: TGTGCCAGTAGTGTCGGGAGTAACTATGGCTACACCTTC. Translation gives CASSVGSNYGYTF.